The entry below describes one TCR beta chain. As yet, its antigen is unknown. Germline V gene data show CDR1 as LGHNA and CDR2 as YSLEER. V was clipped by 5 bases and J by 6 bases, with 17 bases between them. The CDR3 length is 16 residues. Method: immunoSEQ multiplex PCR; TCRdb's copy keeps in-frame clones and lacks some. The sample holds tens of thousands of clones, over 75% seen once. The entry originates in a study of OX40 agonist ivuxolimab in advanced cancers. Findings and caveats of the study: Expanded clones belonging to CD8+ T cells outnumbered, on average, those of CD4+.

This sequence joins TRBV4-3 and TRBJ1-6; D perhaps matches TRBD1 (5 bases). The source was CD4+ or CD8+ T cells sorted from blood, collected in a trial of the OX40 agonist ivuxolimab. The receptor's source is an adult with an advanced solid tumor such as melanoma, head and neck, liver or kidney cancer. CDR3 bases: TGCGCCAGCAGCGAGAGGCCGGGACGGACTAATTCACCCCTCCACTTT. Its protein is CASSERPGRTNSPLHF.